The TCR beta chain described here comes from a study of T cell repertoires in cytomegalovirus infection. At the level of the study: Selected CMV epitopes included recently identified HLA-C-restricted ones as well as well-studied HLA-B-restricted ones. Through public TCR beta signatures, both CMV infection and matching HLA type were indicated.

Study outcomes and limitations: Summed frequency of public TCR beta families distinguished CMV carriers with the relevant HLA. Clonotypes of TCR beta that were HLA-C-restricted and CMV-specific dominated the ex vivo response.

This clonotype was found once. The antigen is unknown. TCRdb re-called the reads through MiXCR, storing one row per CDR3 protein. The table lists tens of thousands of distinct CDR3 sequences, roughly 20% of them singletons. Per the germline V gene, CDR1 is MGHRA and CDR2 is YSYEKL. The CDR3 totals 17 residues. V gave up 5 bases and J gave up 2 bases, with 20 bases separating them. The sequences come from CD8+ T cells from cultured PBMCs, collected from culture after CMV antigen stimulation. This TCR was sampled from a human donor in good health (CMV status not recorded). Some clones in this sample may be carry-over from other donors' samples. This sequence joins TRBV4-1 and TRBJ2-3; D is possibly TRBD1 (5 bases). The CDR3 nucleotides read TGCGCCAGCAGCTCCCCACTGGGGCAGGGAAACACAGATACGCAGTATTTT. The encoded protein is CASSSPLGQGNTDTQYF.